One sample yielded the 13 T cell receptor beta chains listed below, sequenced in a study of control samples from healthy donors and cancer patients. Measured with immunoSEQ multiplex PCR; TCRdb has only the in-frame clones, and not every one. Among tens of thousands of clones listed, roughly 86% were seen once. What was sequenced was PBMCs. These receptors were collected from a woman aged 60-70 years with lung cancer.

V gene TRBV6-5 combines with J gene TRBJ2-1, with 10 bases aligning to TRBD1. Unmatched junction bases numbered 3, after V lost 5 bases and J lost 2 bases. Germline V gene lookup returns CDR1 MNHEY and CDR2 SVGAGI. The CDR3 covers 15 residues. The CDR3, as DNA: TGTGCCAGCAGTACCGGGACAGGGGCCTACAATGAGCAGTTCTTC. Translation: CASSTGTGAYNEQFF.

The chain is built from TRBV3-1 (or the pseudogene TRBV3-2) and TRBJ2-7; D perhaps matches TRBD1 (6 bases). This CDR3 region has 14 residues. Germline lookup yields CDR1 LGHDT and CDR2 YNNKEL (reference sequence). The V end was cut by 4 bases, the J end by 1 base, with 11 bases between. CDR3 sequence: CASSLLGASYEQYF. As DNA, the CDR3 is TGTGCCAGCAGCCTCCTGGGGGCGTCCTACGAGCAGTACTTC.

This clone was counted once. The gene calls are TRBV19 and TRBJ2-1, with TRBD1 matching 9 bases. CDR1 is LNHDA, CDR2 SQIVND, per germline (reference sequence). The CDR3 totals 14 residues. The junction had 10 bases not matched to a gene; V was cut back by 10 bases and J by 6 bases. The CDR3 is CATKKSTGGNEQFF. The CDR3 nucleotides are TGTGCCACCAAAAAATCGACAGGGGGCAATGAGCAGTTCTTC.

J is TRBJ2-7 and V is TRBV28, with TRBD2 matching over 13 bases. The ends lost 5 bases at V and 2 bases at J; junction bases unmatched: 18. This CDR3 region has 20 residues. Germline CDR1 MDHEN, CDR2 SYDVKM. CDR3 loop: CASSPHPGTSGTRVTYEQYF. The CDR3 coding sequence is TGTGCCAGCAGTCCCCATCCCGGGACTAGCGGGACTAGAGTCACCTACGAGCAGTACTTC.

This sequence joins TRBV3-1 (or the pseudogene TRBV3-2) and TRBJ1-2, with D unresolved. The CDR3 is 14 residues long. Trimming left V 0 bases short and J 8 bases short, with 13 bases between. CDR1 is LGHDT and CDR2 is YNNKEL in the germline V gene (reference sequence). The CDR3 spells CASSQDAGADGYTF. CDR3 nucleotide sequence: TGTGCCAGCAGCCAAGATGCTGGAGCGGACGGCTACACCTTC.

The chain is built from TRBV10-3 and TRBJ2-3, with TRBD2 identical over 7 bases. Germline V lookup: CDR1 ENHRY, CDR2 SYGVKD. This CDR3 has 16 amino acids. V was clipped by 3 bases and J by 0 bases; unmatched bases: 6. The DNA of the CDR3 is TGTGCCATCAGTGACGGGGCTAGCGGAAGCACAGATACGCAGTATTTT. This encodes CAISDGASGSTDTQYF.

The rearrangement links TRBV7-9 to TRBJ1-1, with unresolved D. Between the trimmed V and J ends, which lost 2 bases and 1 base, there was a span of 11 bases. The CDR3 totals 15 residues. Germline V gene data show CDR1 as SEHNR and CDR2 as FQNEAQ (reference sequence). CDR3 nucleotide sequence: TGTGCCAGCAGCTTATCGTCTACAGCGAACACTGAAGCTTTCTTT. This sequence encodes CASSLSSTANTEAFF.

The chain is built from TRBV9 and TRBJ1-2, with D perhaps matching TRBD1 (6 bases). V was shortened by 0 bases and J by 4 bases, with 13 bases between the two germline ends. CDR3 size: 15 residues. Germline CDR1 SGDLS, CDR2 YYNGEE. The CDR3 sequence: CASSVAGGPSYGYTF. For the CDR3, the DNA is TGTGCCAGCAGCGTAGCTGGGGGGCCTAGCTATGGCTACACCTTC.

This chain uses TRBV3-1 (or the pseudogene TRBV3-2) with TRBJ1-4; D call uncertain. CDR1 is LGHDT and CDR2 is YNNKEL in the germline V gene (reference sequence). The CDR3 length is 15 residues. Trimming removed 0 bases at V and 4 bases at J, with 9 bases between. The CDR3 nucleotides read TGTGCCAGCAGCCAAGAGGGCGGAGGTAATGAAAAACTGTTTTTT. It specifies CASSQEGGGNEKLFF.

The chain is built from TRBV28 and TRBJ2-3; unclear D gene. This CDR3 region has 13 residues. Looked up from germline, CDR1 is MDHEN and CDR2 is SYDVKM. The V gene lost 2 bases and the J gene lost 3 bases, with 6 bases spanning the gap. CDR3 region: CASSLVQTDTQYF. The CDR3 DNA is TGTGCCAGCAGTTTAGTCCAAACAGATACGCAGTATTTT.

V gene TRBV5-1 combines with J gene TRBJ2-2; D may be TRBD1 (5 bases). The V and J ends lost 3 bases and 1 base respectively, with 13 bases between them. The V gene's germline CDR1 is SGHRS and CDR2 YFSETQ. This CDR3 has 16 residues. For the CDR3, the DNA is TGCGCCAGCAGCTCCCTGACAGCTCTGAACACCGGGGAGCTGTTTTTT. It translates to CASSSLTALNTGELFF. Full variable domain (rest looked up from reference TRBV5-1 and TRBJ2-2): KAGVTQTPRYLIKTRGQQVTLSCSPISGHRSVSWYQQTPGQGLQFLFEYFSETQRNKGNFPGRFSGRQFSNSRSEMNVSTLELGDSALYLCASSSLTALNTGELFFGEGSRLTVL.

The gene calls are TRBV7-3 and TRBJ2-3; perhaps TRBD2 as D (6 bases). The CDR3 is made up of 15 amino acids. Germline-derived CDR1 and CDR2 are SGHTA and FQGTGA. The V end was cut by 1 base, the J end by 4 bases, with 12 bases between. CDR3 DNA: TGTGCCAGCAGCTTAAGCGGGACGGTCGCAGATACGCAGTATTTT. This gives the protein CASSLSGTVADTQYF.

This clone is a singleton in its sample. CDR3 sequence (DNA): TGCAGTGCTAGAGATATGGAGACCCAGTACTTC. Amino acid sequence: CSARDMETQYF. The chain is built from TRBV20-1 and TRBJ2-5; no firm D call. The CDR3 consists of 11 residues. Trimming left V 0 bases short and J 5 bases short, with 4 bases between. CDR1 DFQATT and CDR2 SNEGSKA come from the germline V gene (reference sequence).